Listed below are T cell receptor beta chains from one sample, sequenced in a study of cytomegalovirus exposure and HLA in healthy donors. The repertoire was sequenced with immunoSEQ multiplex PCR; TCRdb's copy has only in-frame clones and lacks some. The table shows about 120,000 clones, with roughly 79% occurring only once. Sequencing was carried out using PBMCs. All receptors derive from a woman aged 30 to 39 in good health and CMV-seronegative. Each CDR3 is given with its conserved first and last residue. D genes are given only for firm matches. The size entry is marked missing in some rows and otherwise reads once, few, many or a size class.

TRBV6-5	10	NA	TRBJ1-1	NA	CASLGGQAFF	TGTGCCAGCCTGGGGGGACAAGCTTTCTTT
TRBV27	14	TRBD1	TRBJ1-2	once	CASSYRDRVREYTF	TGTGCCAGCAGCTACAGGGACAGGGTTCGCGAGTACACCTTC
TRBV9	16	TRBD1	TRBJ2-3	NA	CASSVRTGGAEDTQYF	TGTGCCAGCAGCGTACGGACAGGGGGCGCCGAAGATACGCAGTATTTT
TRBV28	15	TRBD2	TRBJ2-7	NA	CASSGASGRNHEQYF	TGTGCCAGCAGCGGGGCTAGCGGGAGGAACCACGAGCAGTACTTC
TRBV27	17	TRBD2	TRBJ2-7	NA	CASSRRGGTSGTYEQYF	TGTGCCAGCAGCCGGAGGGGTGGGACTAGCGGGACCTACGAGCAGTACTTC
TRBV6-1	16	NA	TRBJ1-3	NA	CASSEHGGAAGNTIYF	TGTGCCAGCAGTGAACACGGGGGGGCTGCTGGAAACACCATATATTTT
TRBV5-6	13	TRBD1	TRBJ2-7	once	CASNIRGQYEQYF	TGTGCCAGCAACATCAGGGGGCAATACGAGCAGTACTTC
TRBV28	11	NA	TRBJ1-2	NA	CASSLAGGYTF	TGTGCCAGCAGTCTGGCAGGTGGCTACACCTTC
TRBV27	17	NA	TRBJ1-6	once	CASSPLNLEGYNSPLHF	TGTGCCAGCAGTCCCCTCAATCTGGAGGGTTATAATTCACCCCTCCACTTT
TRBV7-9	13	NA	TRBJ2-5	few	CASSYLAVETQYF	TGTGCCAGCAGTTATCTAGCAGTAGAGACCCAGTACTTC
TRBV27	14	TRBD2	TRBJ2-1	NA	CASTRGLAHNEQFF	TGTGCCAGCACCCGCGGACTAGCGCACAATGAGCAGTTCTTC
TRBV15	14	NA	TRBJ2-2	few	CATSSQGWTGELFF	TGTGCCACCAGCAGCCAGGGTTGGACCGGGGAGCTGTTTTTT
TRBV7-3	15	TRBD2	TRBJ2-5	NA	CASSLGTSGSETQYF	TGTGCCAGCAGCCTCGGGACTAGCGGGAGTGAGACCCAGTACTTC
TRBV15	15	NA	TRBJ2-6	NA	CATSRARAGANVLTF	TGTGCCACCAGCAGGGCCAGGGCCGGGGCCAACGTCCTGACTTTC